The rows below give T cell receptor beta chains drawn from one sample of a study of cytomegalovirus exposure and HLA in healthy donors. Clones were read by immunoSEQ multiplex PCR, and TCRdb kept only the in-frame ones, dropping some. In the table there are about 65,000 clones, 90% to 95% of which are singletons. The sequenced sample consisted of PBMCs. The receptors derive from a woman between 18 and 29 years old in good health and CMV-seronegative. The CDR3 runs from the conserved cysteine through the conserved F or W. Each record gives: V gene, clone size, J gene, D gene, CDR3 DNA, CDR3 protein. D genes are given only for firm matches. Size values are once, few and many counts, or a class for expanded clones, and some rows have none.

V: TRBV28
size: NA
J: TRBJ2-5
D: NA
DNA: TGTGCCACAACCGCGGCAGTGGAAGAGACCCAGTACTTC
CDR3: CATTAAVEETQYF

V: TRBV5-4
size: NA
J: TRBJ2-7
D: NA
DNA: TGTGCCAGCAGCTTGGCCGGTTTGCGGGATCGGTCCCACGAGCAGTACTTC
CDR3: CASSLAGLRDRSHEQYF

V: TRBV5-1
size: NA
J: TRBJ2-5
D: TRBD2
DNA: TGCGCCAGCAGCTTGGAGACTAGCGGGGGAGAGACCCAGTACTTC
CDR3: CASSLETSGGETQYF

V: TRBV5-1
size: NA
J: TRBJ2-2
D: NA
DNA: TGCGCCAGCAGCTTGGGGGAGACCGGGGAGCTGTTTTTT
CDR3: CASSLGETGELFF

V: TRBV5-4
size: NA
J: TRBJ1-2
D: TRBD1
DNA: TGTGCCAGCAGCACAAACAGGGGGAACTATGGCTACACCTTC
CDR3: CASSTNRGNYGYTF

V: TRBV6-5
size: NA
J: TRBJ1-1
D: NA
DNA: TGTGCCAGCAGTTACTCGACGGCCGGCGGCACTGAAGCTTTCTTT
CDR3: CASSYSTAGGTEAFF

V: TRBV9
size: NA
J: TRBJ2-1
D: TRBD2
DNA: TGTGCCAGCAGCCCTCCGGGGGGGGATGAGCAGTTCTTC
CDR3: CASSPPGGDEQFF

V: TRBV28
size: once
J: TRBJ2-7
D: TRBD1
DNA: TGTGCCAGCACCTTTTCTGACAGGGGAGTCCCCTACGAGCAGTACTTC
CDR3: CASTFSDRGVPYEQYF

V: TRBV12-5
size: NA
J: TRBJ2-1
D: TRBD2
DNA: TGTGCTAGTGGTCCCCCCGGGGGGGATGGTCTGAATGAGCAGTTCTTC
CDR3: CASGPPGGDGLNEQFF

V: TRBV5-6
size: NA
J: TRBJ2-3
D: NA
DNA: TGTGCCAGCAGCTTCCAAACCGGGAATACGCAGTATTTT
CDR3: CASSFQTGNTQYF

V: TRBV30
size: NA
J: TRBJ2-1
D: NA
DNA: TGTGCCTGGAGTACCGCGAGCTCCTACAATGAGCAGTTCTTC
CDR3: CAWSTASSYNEQFF

V: TRBV5-4
size: NA
J: TRBJ2-3
D: TRBD1
DNA: TGTGCCAGCACCACGTTAAGGCCGGGACAGCTCACAGATACGCAGTATTTT
CDR3: CASTTLRPGQLTDTQYF

V: TRBV28
size: NA
J: TRBJ1-2
D: TRBD1
DNA: TGTGCCAGCACGGGGGGGACAGGGTATTTTTCGGATGGCTACACCTTC
CDR3: CASTGGTGYFSDGYTF

V: TRBV11-3
size: NA
J: TRBJ1-4
D: NA
DNA: TGTGCCAGCAGCTTAGGTGGAGCCCTCTGGAGTGAAAAACTGTTTTTT
CDR3: CASSLGGALWSEKLFF

V: TRBV4-2
size: NA
J: TRBJ2-7
D: TRBD2
DNA: TGTGCCAGCAGCCAAGAAGGCGGGAGGGCCGGCTACGAGCAGTACTTC
CDR3: CASSQEGGRAGYEQYF

V: TRBV6-6
size: NA
J: TRBJ2-1
D: NA
DNA: TGTGCCAGCAGCCCTAACGGGTACAATGAGCAGTTCTTC
CDR3: CASSPNGYNEQFF